Reported below is one T cell receptor beta chain. As handled by the study authors: Reference gene primer amplification gave nucleated cell count estimates. The table came from immunoSEQ multiplex PCR; TCRdb's copy has only in-frame clones and leaves some out. V and J calls and clone size are as listed in that table; D and trimming were resolved from the DNA. The sample holds hundreds of thousands of clones, around 88% seen once. This entry comes from a study of blood T cell repertoires in COVID-19. The overall study: Collection of acute and convalescent COVID-19 samples took place in the United States, Italy and Spain. Sample material is recorded as cDNA or gDNA derived from T cells, B-cell-depleted T cells, or PBMCs.

The trim removed 1 base at V and 3 bases at J, leaving 2 bases unmatched. The CDR3 length is 14 residues. The germline gives CDR1 SGHAT, CDR2 FQNNGV. Enrolment of Seattle patients took place during active infection, and they were followed longitudinally. Sequences were obtained from peripheral blood. This chain links TRBV11-2 with TRBJ1-1; 7 bases line up with TRBD1. The clonotype was recovered from a woman aged 25 to 39 with COVID-19, enrolled during active disease. Here the CDR3 reads CASSLAQGDTEAFF. In DNA form, the CDR3 reads TGTGCCAGCAGCTTAGCCCAGGGGGACACTGAAGCTTTCTTT.